The rows below give T cell receptor beta chains drawn from one sample of a study of identical twins. TCRdb reprocessed the 5' RACE reads via MiXCR and lists one record per CDR3 protein. The data contain under 250,000 distinct CDR3 sequences, roughly an eighth of them seen just once; the ten biggest clones take up 3.5% to 4.5%. This sample was shared with a second study, whose subject was yellow fever vaccine responses in identical twins.

The sample comprised memory (CD45RO+) T cells sorted from blood. These receptors originate from a young woman in good health. CDR3s include the opening cysteine and the closing phenylalanine or tryptophan. A D gene is named only where the DNA matches it firmly. Size values are once, few and many counts, or a class for expanded clones, and some rows have none.

j_gene | d_gene | v_gene | abundance | CDR3nt | CDR3aa
TRBJ1-4 | TRBD1 | TRBV5-1 | NA | TGCGCCAGCAGCCCACAGGGGGCTAATGAAAAACTGTTTTTT | CASSPQGANEKLFF
TRBJ1-1 | TRBD1 | TRBV7-3 | many | TGTGCCAGCAGCAGACAGGGCCTGAACACTGAAGCTTTCTTT | CASSRQGLNTEAFF
TRBJ2-4 | NA | TRBV11-1 | NA | TGTGCCAGCAGCTCTACAGTAGCCAAAAACATTCAGTACTTC | CASSSTVAKNIQYF
TRBJ2-2 | TRBD2 | TRBV6-1 | few | TGTGCCAGCAGTGAAGTCCCCGGGACTAGCGGGGGCGTCGGGGAGCTGTTTTTT | CASSEVPGTSGGVGELFF
TRBJ1-2 | TRBD1 | TRBV19 | few | TGTGCCAGCCGGACCGGGACAGCAAACTATGGCTACACCTTC | CASRTGTANYGYTF
TRBJ2-7 | TRBD2 | TRBV7-6 | few | TGTGCCAGCAGCCCAGGACTAGCGGGGGGCCACTACGAGCAGTACTTC | CASSPGLAGGHYEQYF
TRBJ1-2 | NA | TRBV5-1 | many | TGCGCCAGCAGCCCGGCCGAGGGTTTTGGAGGCTACACCTTC | CASSPAEGFGGYTF
TRBJ2-3 | TRBD2 | TRBV11-1 | many | TGTGCCAGCAGCTCGATACTCGGGACTAGCGGGAGCACAGATACGCAGTATTTT | CASSSILGTSGSTDTQYF
TRBJ2-1 | TRBD2 | TRBV5-4 | few | TGTGCCAGCAGCCCAGGGACTAGCGGGAACGGCGATGAGCAGTTCTTC | CASSPGTSGNGDEQFF
TRBJ2-7 | TRBD2 | TRBV7-2 | NA | TGTGCCAGCAGCTTACGGGGTAGCGGGAGGCCTTACGAGCAGTACTTC | CASSLRGSGRPYEQYF
TRBJ2-7 | NA | TRBV6-1 | few | TGTGCCAGCGTTAAGTACGAGCAGTACTTC | CASVKYEQYF
TRBJ2-2 | TRBD2 | TRBV7-6 | NA | TGTGCCAGCAGCCTCCAACTAGCGGGGAACACCGGGGAGCTGTTTTTT | CASSLQLAGNTGELFF
TRBJ2-5 | NA | TRBV7-9 | few | TGTGCCAGCACCACTGGGGCTCAAGAGACCCAGTACTTC | CASTTGAQETQYF
TRBJ2-7 | TRBD1 | TRBV6-1 | many | TGTGCCAGCAGACTCCGGGACAGGGGGGTGTACGAGCAGTACTTC | CASRLRDRGVYEQYF
TRBJ1-5 | NA | TRBV4-2 | NA | TGTGCCAGCAGCCAAGCGGTGGATTATCAGCCCCAGCATTTT | CASSQAVDYQPQHF
TRBJ2-7 | TRBD2 | TRBV6-2/TRBV6-3 | NA | TGTGCCAGCAGTTATAGAACGGGAGGGCCAACCGAGCAGTACTTC | CASSYRTGGPTEQYF
TRBJ2-7 | NA | TRBV6-2/TRBV6-3 | few | TGTGCCAGCAGTTACACGTTGGGACATACCTACGAGCAGTACTTC | CASSYTLGHTYEQYF
TRBJ2-2 | NA | TRBV5-1 | NA | TGCGCCAGCAGGATAGGGACACAGAACACCGGGGAGCTGTTTTTT | CASRIGTQNTGELFF
TRBJ2-5 | TRBD2 | TRBV20-1 | NA | TGCAGTGCTGTGCTGCTAGCGGGATTCCAAGAGACCCAGTACTTC | CSAVLLAGFQETQYF
TRBJ2-5 | NA | TRBV7-6 | NA | TGTGCCAGCAGCTTGCAGGGGATTCGCGAGACCCAGTACTTC | CASSLQGIRETQYF
TRBJ2-2 | NA | TRBV3-1 | NA | TGTGCCAGCAGCCAGGGGGGAGCGAACGGGGAGCTGTTTTTT | CASSQGGANGELFF
TRBJ2-1 | TRBD2 | TRBV6-2/TRBV6-3 | few | TGTGCCAGCAGTTACGCGGGAGGGTCCTACAATGAGCAGTTCTTC | CASSYAGGSYNEQFF